These T cell receptor beta chains were read from a single sample in a study of control samples from healthy donors and cancer patients. Profiling relied on immunoSEQ multiplex PCR, and the TCRdb table lists in-frame clones only, not all of them. The sample records 150,000 to 200,000 clones, 70% to 90% being singletons. Sequences were obtained from blood. The receptors derive from a man aged 25 to 40 in good health. CDR3s include the opening cysteine and the closing phenylalanine or tryptophan. The D gene is left open where the match is weak. A clone size is listed for some rows: how often the clone was seen (once, few, many), or a class if it is expanded.

D,size,J,V,length,CDR3,DNA
.,once,TRBJ1-1,TRBV6-6,13,CASIRVLNTEAFF,TGTGCCAGCATTCGGGTCTTGAACACTGAAGCTTTCTTT
TRBD2,.,TRBJ2-1,TRBV25-1,13,CASILTSGRPEFF,TGTGCCAGCATCCTGACTAGCGGGAGACCCGAGTTCTTC
.,.,TRBJ2-3,TRBV6-5,13,CASRTQLGDTQYF,TGTGCCAGCAGGACCCAACTTGGTGATACGCAGTATTTT
.,once,TRBJ1-1,TRBV13,12,CASSRQFPEAFF,TGTGCCAGCAGTCGACAGTTCCCTGAAGCTTTCTTT
.,.,TRBJ1-2,TRBV24-1,14,CATSDDWRTNGYTF,TGTGCCACCAGTGATGATTGGAGGACGAATGGCTACACCTTC
TRBD1,.,TRBJ1-5,TRBV19,15,CASSTPGQGVQPQHF,TGTGCCAGTAGTACTCCGGGACAGGGGGTTCAGCCCCAGCATTTT
.,.,TRBJ1-6,TRBV7-2,12,CASSLAPSPLHF,TGTGCCAGCAGCTTAGCGCCTTCACCCCTCCACTTT
.,few,TRBJ2-7,TRBV3-1/TRBV3-2,14,CASSFIYSSYEQYF,TGTGCCAGCAGCTTCATATATAGCTCCTACGAGCAGTACTTC
TRBD2,.,TRBJ2-1,TRBV5-1,16,CASSLGISGGADEQFF,TGCGCCAGCAGCTTGGGTATTAGCGGGGGGGCCGATGAGCAGTTCTTC
TRBD1,.,TRBJ2-7,TRBV5-1,14,CASSFGTGGYEQYF,TGCGCCAGCAGCTTCGGGACAGGGGGCTACGAGCAGTACTTC
.,.,TRBJ2-2,TRBV3-1/TRBV3-2,14,CAATTRGNTGELFF,TGTGCCGCGACGACCCGTGGGAACACCGGGGAGCTGTTTTTT
.,.,TRBJ1-2,TRBV5-1,16,CASTDRPRGTNYGYTF,TGCGCCAGCACGGACCGACCCAGGGGAACTAACTATGGCTACACCTTC
TRBD1,.,TRBJ2-7,TRBV11-1,15,CASSLDPGQGGEQYF,TGTGCCAGCAGCTTAGATCCGGGACAGGGCGGGGAGCAGTACTTC
.,.,TRBJ2-1,TRBV10-3,13,CAIRTDPYNEQFF,TGTGCCATCAGAACGGATCCCTACAATGAGCAGTTCTTC
.,.,TRBJ2-2,TRBV11-2,13,CASSLSRIGELFF,TGTGCCAGCAGCTTATCGCGGATCGGGGAGCTGTTTTTT
TRBD1,.,TRBJ1-6,TRBV2,15,CASSRRTGVNSPLHF,TGTGCCAGCAGCCGAAGGACAGGGGTAAATTCACCCCTCCACTTT
TRBD1,.,TRBJ1-1,TRBV2,13,CASAPGQGRGAFF,TGTGCCAGCGCCCCGGGACAGGGTCGGGGGGCTTTCTTT
.,.,TRBJ1-1,TRBV10-3,13,CAISGGGNTEAFF,TGTGCCATCAGTGGGGGAGGGAACACTGAAGCTTTCTTT
TRBD1,once,TRBJ2-7,TRBV27,17,CASSFPPPGTDHYEQYF,TGTGCCAGCAGTTTCCCCCCTCCCGGGACAGACCATTACGAGCAGTACTTC
TRBD2,once,TRBJ2-1,TRBV7-9,17,CASSQRLAGLSYNEQFF,TGTGCCAGCAGCCAACGACTAGCGGGCCTCTCCTACAATGAGCAGTTCTTC
.,.,TRBJ2-1,TRBV9,16,CASSVTSGLSYNEQFF,TGTGCCAGCAGCGTAACAAGCGGGCTATCCTACAATGAGCAGTTCTTC
TRBD1,.,TRBJ2-2,TRBV7-2,13,CASGDSFGGELFF,TGTGCCAGCGGGGACAGCTTCGGCGGGGAGCTGTTTTTT
.,.,TRBJ2-5,TRBV10-3,14,CAISESVGGETQYF,TGTGCCATCAGTGAGTCGGTGGGTGGGGAGACCCAGTACTTC
TRBD2,.,TRBJ2-1,TRBV7-6,15,CASSFGTSGYNEQFF,TGTGCCAGCAGCTTCGGGACTAGCGGCTACAATGAGCAGTTCTTC
.,.,TRBJ1-5,TRBV19,16,CASSIPRQANNQPQHF,TGTGCCAGTAGTATCCCACGACAGGCGAACAATCAGCCCCAGCATTTT
.,.,TRBJ2-1,TRBV9,13,CASSVVGVGEQFF,TGTGCCAGCAGCGTAGTAGGGGTCGGTGAGCAGTTCTTC
TRBD1,.,TRBJ1-2,TRBV5-1,15,CASSPADRLNYGYTF,TGCGCCAGCAGCCCCGCGGACAGGTTGAACTATGGCTACACCTTC
TRBD1,.,TRBJ2-4,TRBV5-1,14,CASSPDRARDIQYF,TGCGCCAGCAGCCCCGACAGGGCTCGGGACATTCAGTACTTC
.,.,TRBJ1-1,TRBV28,10,CASTNTEAFF,TGTGCCAGCACAAACACTGAAGCTTTCTTT
.,few,TRBJ1-3,TRBV13,15,CASSLGSGGGDTIYF,TGTGCCAGCAGCTTAGGATCCGGGGGCGGGGACACCATATATTTT
.,.,TRBJ1-2,TRBV5-4,14,CASSLGGAVYGYTF,TGTGCCAGCAGCCTAGGCGGGGCAGTCTATGGCTACACCTTC
.,.,TRBJ1-2,TRBV27,14,CASSFNARLYGYTF,TGTGCCAGCAGTTTCAACGCCAGACTTTATGGCTACACCTTC
.,.,TRBJ1-1,TRBV18,12,CASSPSGGEAFF,TGTGCCAGCTCACCTTCGGGGGGTGAAGCTTTCTTT
.,.,TRBJ1-1,TRBV11-3,13,CASAVGRNTEAFF,TGTGCCAGCGCCGTGGGGAGGAACACTGAAGCTTTCTTT
.,.,TRBJ1-2,TRBV5-1,16,CASSLGSNWAGDGYTF,TGCGCCAGCAGCTTGGGATCCAATTGGGCAGGCGATGGCTACACCTTC
.,once,TRBJ2-5,TRBV5-1,14,CASSLGHQQETQYF,TGCGCCAGCAGCTTAGGTCACCAGCAAGAGACCCAGTACTTC
TRBD1,.,TRBJ1-1,TRBV11-3,14,CASSSGGTGREAFF,TGTGCCAGCAGCTCCGGGGGGACAGGGCGTGAAGCTTTCTTT
TRBD1,.,TRBJ2-1,TRBV7-3,13,CASSQDRDNEQFF,TGTGCCAGCAGCCAAGACAGGGACAATGAGCAGTTCTTC
.,.,TRBJ2-2,TRBV3-1/TRBV3-2,16,CASSQDGGMNTGELFF,TGTGCCAGCAGCCAAGATGGAGGAATGAACACCGGGGAGCTGTTTTTT
TRBD1,.,TRBJ1-5,TRBV27,14,CASSPGQGYQPQHF,TGTGCCAGCAGTCCAGGACAGGGGTATCAGCCCCAGCATTTT
.,.,TRBJ2-2,TRBV9,16,CASSVAPSRGTGELFF,TGTGCCAGCAGCGTAGCGCCCAGTCGGGGCACCGGGGAGCTGTTTTTT
.,.,TRBJ1-3,TRBV19,12,CASIGGWNTIYF,TGTGCCTCCATCGGGGGATGGAACACCATATATTTT
TRBD1,.,TRBJ1-3,TRBV12-3/TRBV12-4,13,CASSSTGASTIYF,TGTGCCAGCAGTTCCACAGGGGCTAGCACCATATATTTT
TRBD2,.,TRBJ2-3,TRBV19,13,CASRPSAGGTQYF,TGTGCCAGTAGACCGTCAGCGGGGGGTACGCAGTATTTT
.,.,TRBJ1-5,TRBV2,12,CASSRGDQPQHF,TGTGCCAGCAGTCGAGGGGATCAGCCCCAGCATTTT
TRBD1,few,TRBJ2-7,TRBV7-8,12,CASPGQPYEQYF,TGTGCCAGCCCGGGACAGCCCTACGAGCAGTACTTC
.,.,TRBJ2-3,TRBV6-6,16,CASSLTSQDYTDTQYF,TGTGCCAGCAGTTTGACTAGTCAAGATTACACAGATACGCAGTATTTT
.,.,TRBJ2-7,TRBV28,12,CASSLLAREQYF,TGTGCCAGCAGTTTATTGGCCCGGGAGCAGTACTTC
.,.,TRBJ1-1,TRBV28,14,CASSYGPGGNEAFF,TGTGCCAGCAGTTACGGCCCTGGAGGGAATGAAGCTTTCTTT
.,.,TRBJ1-2,TRBV28,14,CASSFIGEDYGYTF,TGTGCCAGCAGTTTCATAGGGGAGGACTATGGCTACACCTTC
.,.,TRBJ1-3,TRBV6-6,14,CASSPNDSKHTIYF,TGTGCCAGCAGTCCGAACGACAGTAAGCACACCATATATTTT
.,.,TRBJ1-1,TRBV11-2,16,CASSSFGQSMNTEAFF,TGTGCCAGCAGCTCCTTTGGACAGTCCATGAACACTGAAGCTTTCTTT
.,once,TRBJ1-1,TRBV5-1,14,CASSSDRLNTEAFF,TGCGCCAGCAGCTCCGACAGGCTGAACACTGAAGCTTTCTTT
.,.,TRBJ1-6,TRBV25-1,12,CASSGDNSPLHF,TGTGCCAGCAGTGGAGATAATTCACCCCTCCACTTT
.,.,TRBJ2-2,TRBV19,15,CASNGVAGLTGELFF,TGTGCCAGTAACGGGGTGGCAGGACTCACCGGGGAGCTGTTTTTT
.,.,TRBJ2-1,TRBV4-2,16,CASSYPGVTGYNEQFF,TGTGCCAGCAGCTATCCTGGGGTGACTGGTTACAATGAGCAGTTCTTC
.,once,TRBJ2-7,TRBV5-4,15,CASSLGGGPLYEQYF,TGTGCCAGCAGCTTGGGAGGGGGTCCCCTCTACGAGCAGTACTTC
TRBD2,.,TRBJ2-2,TRBV5-4,17,CASSPPASGGRGGELFF,TGTGCCAGCAGCCCGCCGGCTAGCGGGGGCCGGGGCGGGGAGCTGTTTTTT
.,once,TRBJ1-2,TRBV10-3,14,CAISESITGYGYTF,TGTGCCATCAGTGAGTCGATAACAGGGTATGGCTACACCTTC